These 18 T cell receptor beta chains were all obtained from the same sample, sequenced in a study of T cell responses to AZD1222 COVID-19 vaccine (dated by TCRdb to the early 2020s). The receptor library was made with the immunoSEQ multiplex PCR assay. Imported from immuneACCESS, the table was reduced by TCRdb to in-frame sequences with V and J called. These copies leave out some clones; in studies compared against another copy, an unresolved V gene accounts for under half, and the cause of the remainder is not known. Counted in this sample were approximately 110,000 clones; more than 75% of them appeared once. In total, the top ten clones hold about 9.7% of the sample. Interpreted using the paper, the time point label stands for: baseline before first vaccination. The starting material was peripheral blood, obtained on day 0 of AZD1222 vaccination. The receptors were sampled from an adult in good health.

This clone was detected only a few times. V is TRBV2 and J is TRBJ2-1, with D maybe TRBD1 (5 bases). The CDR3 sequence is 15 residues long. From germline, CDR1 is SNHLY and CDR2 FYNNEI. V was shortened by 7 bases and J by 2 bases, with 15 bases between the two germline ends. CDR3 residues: CASTALDRTYNEQFF. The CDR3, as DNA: TGTGCCAGCACCGCTTTAGACAGAACCTACAATGAGCAGTTCTTC.

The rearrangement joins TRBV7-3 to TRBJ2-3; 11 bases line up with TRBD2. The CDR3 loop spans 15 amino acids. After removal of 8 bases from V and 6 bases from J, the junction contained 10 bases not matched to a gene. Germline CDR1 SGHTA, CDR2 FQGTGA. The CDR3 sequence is CASALGSGRDDTQYF. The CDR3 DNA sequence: TGTGCCAGCGCCTTGGGTAGCGGGAGGGATGATACGCAGTATTTT.

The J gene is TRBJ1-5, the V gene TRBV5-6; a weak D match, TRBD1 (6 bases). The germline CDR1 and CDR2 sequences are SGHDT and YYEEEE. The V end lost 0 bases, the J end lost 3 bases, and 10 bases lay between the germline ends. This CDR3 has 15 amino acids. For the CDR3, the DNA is TGTGCCAGCAGCTTGGGACAGGCCGACAATCAGCCCCAGCATTTT. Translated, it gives CASSLGQADNQPQHF.

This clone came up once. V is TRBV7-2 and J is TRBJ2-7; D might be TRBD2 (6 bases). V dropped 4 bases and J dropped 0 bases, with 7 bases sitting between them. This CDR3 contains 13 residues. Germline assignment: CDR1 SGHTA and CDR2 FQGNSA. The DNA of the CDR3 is TGTGCCAGCAGCTCGGGAGTCTCCTACGAGCAGTACTTC. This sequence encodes CASSSGVSYEQYF.

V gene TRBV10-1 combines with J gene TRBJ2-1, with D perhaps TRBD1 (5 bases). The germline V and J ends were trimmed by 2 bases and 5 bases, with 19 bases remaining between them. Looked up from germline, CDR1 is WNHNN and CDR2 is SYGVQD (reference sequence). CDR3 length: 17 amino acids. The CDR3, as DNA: TGCGCCAGCAGTGAGATCCAGGGAAGGCGGAATGACAATGAGCAGTTCTTC. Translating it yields CASSEIQGRRNDNEQFF.

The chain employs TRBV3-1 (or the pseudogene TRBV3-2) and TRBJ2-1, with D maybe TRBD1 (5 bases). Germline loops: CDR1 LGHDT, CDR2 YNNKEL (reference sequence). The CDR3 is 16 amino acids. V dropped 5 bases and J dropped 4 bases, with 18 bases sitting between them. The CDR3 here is CASSKGILGTYNEQFF. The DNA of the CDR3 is TGTGCCAGCAGCAAGGGGATTTTGGGAACGTACAATGAGCAGTTCTTC.

CDR3 residues: CASSRANYGYTF. CDR3 nucleotide sequence: TGTGCCAGTAGTAGGGCTAACTATGGCTACACCTTC. The chain has TRBV19 and TRBJ1-2; D unclear. The germline CDR1 and CDR2 sequences are LNHDA and SQIVND (reference sequence). The V gene lost 4 bases and the J gene lost 0 bases, with 3 bases spanning the gap. This CDR3 has 12 residues.

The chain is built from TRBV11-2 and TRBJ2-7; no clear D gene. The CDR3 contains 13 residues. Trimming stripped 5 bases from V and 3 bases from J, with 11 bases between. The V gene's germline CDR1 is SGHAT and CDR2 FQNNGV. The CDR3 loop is CASSHRVSYEQYF. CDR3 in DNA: TGTGCCAGCAGCCATCGTGTGAGCTACGAGCAGTACTTC.

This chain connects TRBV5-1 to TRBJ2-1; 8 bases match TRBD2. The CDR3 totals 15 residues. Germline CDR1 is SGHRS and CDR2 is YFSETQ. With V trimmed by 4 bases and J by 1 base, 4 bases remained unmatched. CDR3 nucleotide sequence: TGCGCCAGCAGCGAGGGGACTAGTTCCTACAATGAGCAGTTCTTC. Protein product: CASSEGTSSYNEQFF. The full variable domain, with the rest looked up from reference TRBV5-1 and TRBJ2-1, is KAGVTQTPRYLIKTRGQQVTLSCSPISGHRSVSWYQQTPGQGLQFLFEYFSETQRNKGNFPGRFSGRQFSNSRSEMNVSTLELGDSALYLCASSEGTSSYNEQFFGPGTRLTVL.

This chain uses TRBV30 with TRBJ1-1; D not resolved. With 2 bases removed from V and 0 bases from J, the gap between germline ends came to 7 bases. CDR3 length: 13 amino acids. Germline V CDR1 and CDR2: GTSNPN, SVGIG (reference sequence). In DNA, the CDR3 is TGTGCCTGGAGTAGAGCCATGAACACTGAAGCTTTCTTT. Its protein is CAWSRAMNTEAFF.

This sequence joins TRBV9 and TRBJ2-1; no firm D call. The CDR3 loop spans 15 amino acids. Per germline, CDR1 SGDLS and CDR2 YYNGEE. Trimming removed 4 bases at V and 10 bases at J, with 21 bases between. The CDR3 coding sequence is TGTGCCAGCAGCCCCGACTCCCCTGTCAATTACGAGCAGTTCTTC. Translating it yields CASSPDSPVNYEQFF.

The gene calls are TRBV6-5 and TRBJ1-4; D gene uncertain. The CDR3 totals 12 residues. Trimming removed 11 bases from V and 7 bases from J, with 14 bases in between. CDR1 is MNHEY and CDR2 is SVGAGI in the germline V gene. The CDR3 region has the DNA TGTGCCGGGAGGACCGGACTTGAAAAACTGTTTTTT. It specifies CAGRTGLEKLFF.

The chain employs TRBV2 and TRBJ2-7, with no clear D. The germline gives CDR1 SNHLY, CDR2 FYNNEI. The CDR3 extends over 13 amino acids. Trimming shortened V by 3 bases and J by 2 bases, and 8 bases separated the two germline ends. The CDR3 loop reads CASSEKGAYEQYF. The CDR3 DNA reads TGTGCCAGCAGTGAGAAAGGAGCCTACGAGCAGTACTTC.

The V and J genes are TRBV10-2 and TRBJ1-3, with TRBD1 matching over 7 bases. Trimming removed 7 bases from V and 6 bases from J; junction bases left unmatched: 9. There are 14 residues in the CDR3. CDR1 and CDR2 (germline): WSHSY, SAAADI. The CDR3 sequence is CASTSGTEKNTIYF. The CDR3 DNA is TGCGCCAGCACCTCTGGGACAGAAAAAAACACCATATATTTT.

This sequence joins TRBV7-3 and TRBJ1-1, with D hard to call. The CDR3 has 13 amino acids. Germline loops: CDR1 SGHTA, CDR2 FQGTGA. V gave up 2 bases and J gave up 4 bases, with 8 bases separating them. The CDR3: CASSLDGFTEAFF. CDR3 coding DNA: TGTGCCAGCAGCTTAGATGGATTCACTGAAGCTTTCTTT.

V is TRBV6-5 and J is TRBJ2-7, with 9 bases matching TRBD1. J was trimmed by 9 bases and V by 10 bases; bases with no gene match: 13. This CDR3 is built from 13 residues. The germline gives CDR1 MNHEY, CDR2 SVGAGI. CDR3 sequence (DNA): TGTGCCACCCTCCCGGGACAGGGAATTCGGCAGTACTTC. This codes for CATLPGQGIRQYF.

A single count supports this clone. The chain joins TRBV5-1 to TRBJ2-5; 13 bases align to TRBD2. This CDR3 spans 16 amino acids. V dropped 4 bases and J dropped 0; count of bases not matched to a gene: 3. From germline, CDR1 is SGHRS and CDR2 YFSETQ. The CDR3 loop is CASSAGTSGNQETQYF. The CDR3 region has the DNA TGCGCCAGCAGCGCGGGGACTAGCGGGAACCAAGAGACCCAGTACTTC.

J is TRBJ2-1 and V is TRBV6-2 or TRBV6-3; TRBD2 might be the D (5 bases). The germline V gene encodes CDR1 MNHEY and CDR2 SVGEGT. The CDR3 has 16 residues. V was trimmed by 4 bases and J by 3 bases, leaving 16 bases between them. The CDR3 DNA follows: TGTGCCAGCAGTTTGTTATTGCTAGCCCTCTACAATGAGCAGTTCTTC. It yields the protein CASSLLLLALYNEQFF.